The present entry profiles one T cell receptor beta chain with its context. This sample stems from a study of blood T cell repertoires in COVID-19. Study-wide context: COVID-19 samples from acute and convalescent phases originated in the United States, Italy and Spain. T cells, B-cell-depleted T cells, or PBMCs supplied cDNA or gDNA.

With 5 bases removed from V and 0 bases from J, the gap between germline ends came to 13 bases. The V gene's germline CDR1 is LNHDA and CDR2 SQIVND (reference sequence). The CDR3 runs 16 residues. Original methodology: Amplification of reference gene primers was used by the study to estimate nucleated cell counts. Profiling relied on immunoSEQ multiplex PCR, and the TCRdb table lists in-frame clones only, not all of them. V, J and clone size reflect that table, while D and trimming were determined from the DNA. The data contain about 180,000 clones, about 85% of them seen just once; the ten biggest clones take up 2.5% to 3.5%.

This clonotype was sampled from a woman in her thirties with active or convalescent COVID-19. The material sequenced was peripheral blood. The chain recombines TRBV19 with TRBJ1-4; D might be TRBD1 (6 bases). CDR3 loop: CASSDGQRATNEKLFF. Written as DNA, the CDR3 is TGTGCCAGTAGTGACGGACAGCGAGCAACTAATGAAAAACTGTTTTTT.